This entry lists 27 T cell receptor beta chains sequenced from one sample in a study of cytomegalovirus exposure and HLA in healthy donors. The repertoire was sequenced with immunoSEQ multiplex PCR; TCRdb's copy has only in-frame clones and lacks some. The table lists some 270,000 clones, about 86% of them singletons. The sample was PBMCs. All receptors derive from a woman between 18 and 29 years old in good health and CMV-seronegative.

V and J are TRBV11-2 and TRBJ2-7, with 15 bases lining up with TRBD2. The germline gives CDR1 SGHAT, CDR2 FQNNGV. This CDR3 region has 16 residues. V lost 5 bases to trimming and J lost 3 bases; unmatched junction nucleotides: 5. CDR3 coding DNA: TGTGCCAGCAGCATCGGGACTAGCGGGGGGTACTACGAGCAGTACTTC. Protein sequence: CASSIGTSGGYYEQYF.

The V call is TRBV7-9, the J call TRBJ2-4; 8 positions match TRBD2. V gave up 1 base and J gave up 14 bases; unmatched junction bases: 7. Germline CDR1 SEHNR, CDR2 FQNEAQ (reference sequence). CDR3 length: 13 amino acids. The CDR3 is CASSLDSGTGKYF. The CDR3 DNA reads as TGTGCCAGCAGCTTAGATAGCGGGACGGGGAAGTACTTC.

The CDR3 coding sequence is TGTGCCAGCAGTCAATCGGCGGGGCGCGGTTATGGCTACACCTTC. It specifies CASSQSAGRGYGYTF. The V gene is TRBV11-2, the J gene TRBJ1-2; D may be TRBD1 (5 bases). The ends were cut back, 6 bases at V and 5 bases at J, with 19 bases in the middle. From germline, CDR1 is SGHAT and CDR2 FQNNGV. The CDR3 is made up of 15 amino acids.

The gene calls are TRBV9 and TRBJ2-1; D is unclear. Germline CDR1 and CDR2: SGDLS and YYNGEE. V was shortened by 1 base and J by 1 base, with 12 bases between the two germline ends. The CDR3 loop spans 16 amino acids. CDR3 region: CASSVRQVFSYNEQFF. The CDR3 coding sequence is TGTGCCAGCAGCGTAAGGCAGGTCTTTTCCTACAATGAGCAGTTCTTC.

This chain uses TRBV18 with TRBJ2-7, with TRBD1 matching over 11 bases. This CDR3 contains 16 residues. Germline assignment: CDR1 KGHSH and CDR2 LQKENI. The V gene end was trimmed by 0 bases and the J gene end by 5 bases; junction bases not matched to a gene: 6. The CDR3 reads CASSPPGQGEVNEQYF. Here the CDR3 DNA reads TGTGCCAGCTCACCACCGGGACAGGGGGAAGTGAACGAGCAGTACTTC.

This chain joins TRBV7-7 and TRBJ2-7; 7 nucleotides align to TRBD1. The V and J ends lost 5 bases and 2 bases, in that order; junction bases with no gene match: 9. Germline loops: CDR1 SSHAT, CDR2 FNYEAQ (reference sequence). The CDR3 spans 15 residues. CDR3 DNA sequence: TGTGCCAGCAGCCCCCTCCAGGGGGACACCTACGAGCAGTACTTC. Its protein is CASSPLQGDTYEQYF.

The V gene is TRBV10-3, the J gene TRBJ2-1; D might be TRBD2 (6 bases). Germline CDR1 and CDR2: ENHRY and SYGVKD. Between the trimmed V and J ends, which lost 3 bases and 2 bases, there was a span of 14 bases. This CDR3 contains 16 residues. The CDR3 region has the DNA TGTGCCATCAGTGACCCACTCGGGAGCACCTACAATGAGCAGTTCTTC. This gives the protein CAISDPLGSTYNEQFF.

This clone has more than one count but fewer than ten. The rearrangement uses TRBV5-5 and TRBJ1-1, with a tentative D call TRBD1 (5 bases). Germline CDR1 and CDR2: SGHKS and YYEKEE (reference sequence). This CDR3 spans 16 amino acids. Trimming took 0 bases from V and 0 from J, leaving 12 bases between them. CDR3 sequence: CASSLAVGHLNTEAFF. The CDR3 coding sequence is TGTGCCAGCAGCTTGGCCGTCGGACACCTGAACACTGAAGCTTTCTTT.

The chain couples TRBV11-3 to TRBJ2-2, with 8 positions matching TRBD2. CDR1 SGHNT and CDR2 YENEEA come from the germline V gene. This CDR3 is built from 15 residues. The ends lost 5 bases at V and 3 bases at J; junction bases unmatched: 5. This CDR3 is CASSPPGLDTGELFF. CDR3 sequence (DNA): TGTGCCAGCAGCCCCCCGGGACTAGACACCGGGGAGCTGTTTTTT.

This clone was counted a few times. CDR3 nucleotide sequence: TGCGCCAGCAGTGAAGGTTCACTCAGGGACGAGCAGTACTTC. This translates into CASSEGSLRDEQYF. V and J are TRBV10-1 and TRBJ2-7, with D perhaps TRBD1 (5 bases). The CDR3 loop spans 14 amino acids. Looked up from germline, CDR1 is WNHNN and CDR2 is SYGVQD (reference sequence). Trimming took off 3 bases at V and 5 bases at J, with 14 bases between the two ends.

The chain links TRBV6-1 to TRBJ1-1; no firm D call. The CDR3 runs to 14 residues. V lost 5 bases, J lost 1 base, and 11 bases lay in between. Germline V gives CDR1 MNHNS, CDR2 SASEGT. DNA for the CDR3: TGTGCCAGCAGTTATTCCGAGGGGAACACTGAAGCTTTCTTT. Its protein is CASSYSEGNTEAFF.

This chain links TRBV5-1 with TRBJ2-1; 12 nucleotides agree with TRBD2. The CDR3 contains 15 residues. CDR1 is SGHRS and CDR2 is YFSETQ in the germline V gene. Unmatched junction bases numbered 3, after V lost 5 bases and J lost 3 bases. CDR3 amino acids: CASRLAGGDYNEQFF. The CDR3 nucleotides read TGCGCCAGCAGACTAGCGGGAGGAGACTACAATGAGCAGTTCTTC.

The rearrangement joins TRBV5-6 to TRBJ1-2; 9 positions agree with TRBD1. Germline CDR1 is SGHDT and CDR2 is YYEEEE. The V and J ends lost 3 bases and 7 bases, in that order; junction bases with no gene match: 4. CDR3 size: 13 residues. CDR3 sequence: CASSWDRVGGYTF. The DNA of the CDR3 is TGTGCCAGCAGCTGGGACAGGGTCGGTGGCTACACCTTC. Drawing the rest from reference TRBV5-6 and TRBJ1-2, the complete variable domain is DAGVTQSPTHLIKTRGQQVTLRCSPKSGHDTVSWYQQALGQGPQFIFQYYEEEERQRGNFPDRFSGHQFPNYSSELNVNALLLGDSALYLCASSWDRVGGYTFGSGTRLTVV.

The V gene is TRBV27, the J gene TRBJ2-6, with D maybe TRBD2 (6 bases). The CDR3 covers 17 residues. Trimming left V 1 base short and J 0 bases short, with 10 bases between. Germline V gene lookup returns CDR1 MNHEY and CDR2 SMNVEV (reference sequence). This chain's CDR3 is CASSLWGLSSGANVLTF. The CDR3 DNA reads as TGTGCCAGCAGTTTATGGGGACTCTCCTCTGGGGCCAACGTCCTGACTTTC.

This chain connects TRBV7-9 to TRBJ1-1; D is perhaps TRBD1 (6 bases). This CDR3 region has 15 residues. Germline V gene data show CDR1 as SEHNR and CDR2 as FQNEAQ (reference sequence). The germline V and J ends were trimmed by 1 base and 3 bases, with 12 bases remaining between them. The CDR3, as DNA: TGTGCCAGCAGCTTAGAAAGAGGGGGGGACACTGAAGCTTTCTTT. Translated, it gives CASSLERGGDTEAFF.

This chain connects TRBV9 to TRBJ2-5, with 9 bases fitting TRBD2. This CDR3 has 13 residues. The trim removed 3 bases at V and 11 bases at J, leaving 8 bases unmatched. Germline-derived CDR1 and CDR2 are SGDLS and YYNGEE. For the CDR3, the DNA is TGTGCCAGCAGCGAACTGGGGACTAGCCCTCAGTACTTC. It yields the protein CASSELGTSPQYF.

The chain is built from TRBV2 and TRBJ2-1, with 12 bases that match TRBD2. Losses at the gene ends were 1 base for V and 0 bases for J; bases not matched to a gene: 13. Germline loops: CDR1 SNHLY, CDR2 FYNNEI. The CDR3 extends over 21 amino acids. The CDR3 nucleotides read TGTGCCAGCAGTGAAGATATGGCTAGCGGGAGGGCCCCGACCTCCTACAATGAGCAGTTCTTC. The encoded protein is CASSEDMASGRAPTSYNEQFF.

V and J are TRBV4-3 and TRBJ2-5; a possible D gene is TRBD2 (6 bases). V gave up 0 bases and J gave up 1 base, with 9 bases separating them. The germline CDR1 and CDR2 sequences are LGHNA and YSLEER. This CDR3 contains 15 residues. The CDR3 DNA sequence: TGCGCCAGCAGCCAAGATCGGGGAGGCCAAGAGACCCAGTACTTC. Its protein is CASSQDRGGQETQYF.

The rearrangement links TRBV19 to TRBJ2-7, with D possibly matching TRBD2 (6 bases). CDR1 is LNHDA and CDR2 is SQIVND in the germline V gene (reference sequence). The CDR3 runs 16 residues. Trimming took 7 bases from V and 5 from J, leaving 24 bases between them. The CDR3 reads CASTKWGSSALHEQYF. The DNA of the CDR3 is TGTGCCAGTACCAAATGGGGCTCTAGCGCTCTCCACGAGCAGTACTTC.

This chain links TRBV27 with TRBJ2-2, with TRBD1 identical over 8 bases. Germline values: CDR1 MNHEY, CDR2 SMNVEV (reference sequence). V gave up 5 bases and J gave up 0 bases; unmatched junction bases: 5. This CDR3 has 16 residues. The CDR3 coding sequence is TGTGCCAGCAGTACTGTACAGGGGGCGAACACCGGGGAGCTGTTTTTT. Translated, it gives CASSTVQGANTGELFF.

The V and J genes are TRBV5-6 and TRBJ1-6; 10 nucleotides match TRBD1. The CDR3 runs 15 residues. From germline, CDR1 is SGHDT and CDR2 YYEEEE. The V and J ends lost 4 bases and 10 bases, in that order; junction bases with no gene match: 8. The DNA of the CDR3 is TGTGCCAGCAGCCTTGGGTTGGGACAGGGGTCACCCCTCCACTTT. Its protein is CASSLGLGQGSPLHF.

This chain links TRBV7-9 with TRBJ2-3, with D possibly being TRBD2 (7 bases). CDR3 size: 15 residues. V shed 1 base and J shed 3 bases, with 11 bases lying between them. CDR1 is SEHNR, CDR2 FQNEAQ, per germline (reference sequence). The CDR3 spells CASSLVGGQTDTQYF. CDR3 nucleotide sequence: TGTGCCAGCAGCTTAGTCGGGGGGCAGACAGATACGCAGTATTTT.

The chain recombines TRBV4-3 with TRBJ2-1, with 9 positions matching TRBD2. This CDR3 spans 17 amino acids. V was clipped by 0 bases and J by 14 bases; unmatched bases: 17. Germline V gene data show CDR1 as LGHNA and CDR2 as YSLEER. The CDR3 bases are TGCGCCAGCAGCCAAGATCGGGTTAGCGGGGGAGTACAAGGGGAGTTCTTC. It translates to CASSQDRVSGGVQGEFF.

The genes are TRBV2 and TRBJ1-1; 8 positions match TRBD1. Germline CDR1 reads SNHLY; CDR2 reads FYNNEI. With 5 bases clipped from V and 5 bases from J, the junction kept 7 bases outside the gene matches. CDR3 length: 14 residues. CDR3 sequence reads: CASSLTGGWTEAFF. In DNA, the CDR3 is TGTGCCAGCAGTCTTACAGGGGGATGGACTGAAGCTTTCTTT.

The chain combines TRBV6-5 with TRBJ1-2; D possibly corresponds to TRBD1 (5 bases). This CDR3 has 15 residues. Trimming removed 1 base at V and 0 bases at J, with 9 bases between. Germline V gene sequence: CDR1 MNHEY, CDR2 SVGAGI. As DNA, the CDR3 is TGTGCCAGCAGTTACTTACAGGCTGCTAACTATGGCTACACCTTC. It codes for CASSYLQAANYGYTF.

This clone was detected once. The V gene is TRBV5-4, the J gene TRBJ2-2; D is unresolved. The V gene's germline CDR1 is SGHNT and CDR2 YYREEE (reference sequence). There are 14 residues in the CDR3. Trimming took off 0 bases at V and 3 bases at J, with 6 bases between the two ends. CDR3 loop: CASSLDTDTGELFF. The CDR3 DNA follows: TGTGCCAGCAGCTTGGATACAGACACCGGGGAGCTGTTTTTT.

V and J are TRBV2 and TRBJ2-3; 8 positions agree with TRBD2. This CDR3 is 14 amino acids long. Germline V gene sequence: CDR1 SNHLY, CDR2 FYNNEI. The ends lost 3 bases at V and 6 bases at J; junction bases unmatched: 5. This CDR3 is CASSDRAGADTQYF. The DNA of the CDR3 is TGTGCCAGCAGTGACCGAGCGGGAGCGGATACGCAGTATTTT. Complete variable domain (other parts from reference TRBV2 and TRBJ2-3): EPEVTQTPSHQVTQMGQEVILRCVPISNHLYFYWYRQILGQKVEFLVSFYNNEISEKSEIFDDQFSVERPDGSNFTLKIRSTKLEDSAMYFCASSDRAGADTQYFGPGTRLTVL.